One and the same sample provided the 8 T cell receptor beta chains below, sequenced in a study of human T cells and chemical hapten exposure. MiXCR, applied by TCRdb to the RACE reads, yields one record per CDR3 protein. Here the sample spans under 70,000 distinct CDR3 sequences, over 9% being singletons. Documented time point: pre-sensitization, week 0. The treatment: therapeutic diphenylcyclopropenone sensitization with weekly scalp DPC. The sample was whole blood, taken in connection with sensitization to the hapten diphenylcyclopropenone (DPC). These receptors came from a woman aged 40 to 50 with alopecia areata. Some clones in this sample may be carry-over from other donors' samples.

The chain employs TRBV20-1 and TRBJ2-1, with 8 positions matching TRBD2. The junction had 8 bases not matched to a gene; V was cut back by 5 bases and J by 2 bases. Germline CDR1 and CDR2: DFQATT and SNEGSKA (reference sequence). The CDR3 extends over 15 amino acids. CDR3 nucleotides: TGCAGTGCTGTCCGCCCAGCGGGGGCCTACAATGAGCAGTTCTTC. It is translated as CSAVRPAGAYNEQFF.

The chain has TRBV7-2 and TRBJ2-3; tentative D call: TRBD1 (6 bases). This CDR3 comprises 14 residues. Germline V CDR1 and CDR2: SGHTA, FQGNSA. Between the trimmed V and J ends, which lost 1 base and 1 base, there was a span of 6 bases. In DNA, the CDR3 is TGTGCCAGCAGCTTAGAGGGGGGCACAGATACGCAGTATTTT. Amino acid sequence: CASSLEGGTDTQYF.

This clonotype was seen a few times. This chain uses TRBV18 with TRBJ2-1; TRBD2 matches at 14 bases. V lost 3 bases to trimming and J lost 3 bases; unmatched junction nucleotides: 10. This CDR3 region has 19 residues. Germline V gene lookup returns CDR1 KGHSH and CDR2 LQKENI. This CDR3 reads CASSPRLAGGARGYNEQFF. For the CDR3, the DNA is TGTGCCAGCTCACCCCGACTAGCGGGAGGGGCGAGGGGCTACAATGAGCAGTTCTTC.

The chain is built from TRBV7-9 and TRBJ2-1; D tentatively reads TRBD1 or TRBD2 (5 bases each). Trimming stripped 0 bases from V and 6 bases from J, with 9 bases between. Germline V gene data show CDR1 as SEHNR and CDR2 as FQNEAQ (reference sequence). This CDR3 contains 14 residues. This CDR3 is CASSLALGTNEQFF. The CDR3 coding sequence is TGTGCCAGCAGCTTAGCCTTAGGGACCAATGAGCAGTTCTTC.

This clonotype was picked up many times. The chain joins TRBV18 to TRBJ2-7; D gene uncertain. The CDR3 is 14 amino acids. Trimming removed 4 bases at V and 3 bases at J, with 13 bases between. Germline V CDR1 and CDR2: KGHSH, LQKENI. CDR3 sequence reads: CASSLAANNYEQYF. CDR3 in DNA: TGTGCCAGCTCACTTGCGGCTAACAACTACGAGCAGTACTTC.

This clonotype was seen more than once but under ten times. The CDR3 bases are TGTGCCACCAGTGAGGGGTCTACGGATACGCAGTATTTT. Translating gives CATSEGSTDTQYF. V usage is TRBV24-1 and J usage is TRBJ2-3; D not certain. The germline V gene encodes CDR1 KGHDR and CDR2 SFDVKD. The CDR3 is made up of 13 amino acids. With 4 bases removed from V and 6 bases from J, the gap between germline ends came to 10 bases.

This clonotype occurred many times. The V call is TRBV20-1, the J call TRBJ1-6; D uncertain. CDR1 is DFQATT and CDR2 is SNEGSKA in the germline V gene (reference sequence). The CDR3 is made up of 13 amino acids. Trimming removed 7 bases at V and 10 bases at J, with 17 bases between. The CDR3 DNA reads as TGCAGTGTCAGGCGTGGCTCTGGATCACCCCTCCACTTT. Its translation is CSVRRGSGSPLHF.

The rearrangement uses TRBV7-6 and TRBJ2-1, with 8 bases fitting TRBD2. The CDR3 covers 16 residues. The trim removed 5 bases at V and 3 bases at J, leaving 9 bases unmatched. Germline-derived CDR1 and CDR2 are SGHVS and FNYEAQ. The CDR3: CASSPGRAGGYNEQFF. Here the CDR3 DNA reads TGTGCCAGCAGCCCGGGTAGGGCGGGGGGCTACAATGAGCAGTTCTTC.